The clone carrying this T cell receptor beta chain was found once. 60 Vbeta and 13 Jbeta primers were used in PCR. Method: immunoSEQ multiplex PCR; TCRdb's copy keeps in-frame clones and lacks some. The top ten hold 1.5% to 2% of the sample, which has 45,000 to 65,000 clones, nearly 85% seen once. The CDR3 has 14 amino acids. Germline assignment: CDR1 SQVTM and CDR2 ANQGSEA. Trimming removed 4 bases from V and 4 bases from J, with 14 bases in between. This sample was taken from a study of cytomegalovirus exposure and HLA in healthy donors. This sequence originates from a man aged 25-45 years in good health and CMV-seronegative. This chain joins TRBV29-1 and TRBJ1-3; the D gene is possibly TRBD1 (6 bases). Material: PBMCs. The CDR3 sequence: CSVVDRGHGNTIYF. CDR3 nucleotide sequence: TGCAGCGTTGTGGACAGAGGACACGGAAACACCATATATTTT.